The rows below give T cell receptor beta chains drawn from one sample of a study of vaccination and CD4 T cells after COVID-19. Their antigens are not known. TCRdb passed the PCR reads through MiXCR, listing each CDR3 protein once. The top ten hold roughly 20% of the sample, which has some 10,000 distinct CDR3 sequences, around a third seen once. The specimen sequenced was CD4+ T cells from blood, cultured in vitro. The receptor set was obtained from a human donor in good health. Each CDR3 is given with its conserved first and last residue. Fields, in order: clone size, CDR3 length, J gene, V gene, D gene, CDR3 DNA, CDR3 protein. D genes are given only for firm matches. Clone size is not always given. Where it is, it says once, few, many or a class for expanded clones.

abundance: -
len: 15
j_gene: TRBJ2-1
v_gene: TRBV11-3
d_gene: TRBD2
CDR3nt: TGTGCCAGCAGCCAACCGGGACTATCCTACAATGAGCAGTTCTTC
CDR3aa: CASSQPGLSYNEQFF

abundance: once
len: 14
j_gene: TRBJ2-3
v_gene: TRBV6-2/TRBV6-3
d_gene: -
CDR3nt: TGTGCCAGCAGTTACATCCCTAGCACAGATACGCAGTATTTT
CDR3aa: CASSYIPSTDTQYF

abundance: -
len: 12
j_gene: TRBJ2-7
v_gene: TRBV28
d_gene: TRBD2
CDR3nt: TGTGCCGCTTCGGGGGGGCCGGGGGAGCAGTACTTC
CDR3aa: CAASGGPGEQYF

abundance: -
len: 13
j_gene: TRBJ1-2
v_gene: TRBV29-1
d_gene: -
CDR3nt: TGCAGCGTTGTGGAAGCACCTGAGGGAGGCTACACCTTC
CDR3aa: CSVVEAPEGGYTF

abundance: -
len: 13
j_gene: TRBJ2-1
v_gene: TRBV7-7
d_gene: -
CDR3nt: TGTGCTAGCAGCCCTGAACTCGCGCATGAGCAGTTCTTC
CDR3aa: CASSPELAHEQFF

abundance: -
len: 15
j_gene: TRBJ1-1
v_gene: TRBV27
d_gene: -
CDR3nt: TGTGCCAGCAGTTTGTACCGCGTAGGGGACACTGAAGCTTTCTTT
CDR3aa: CASSLYRVGDTEAFF

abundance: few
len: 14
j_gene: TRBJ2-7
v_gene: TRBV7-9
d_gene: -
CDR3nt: TGTGCCAGCAGCTTAGTCGGGGGGCCTTACGAGCAGTACTTC
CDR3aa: CASSLVGGPYEQYF

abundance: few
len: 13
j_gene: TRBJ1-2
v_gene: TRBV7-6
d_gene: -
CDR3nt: TGTGCCAGCAGCTTAGCGGAAGGCTATGGCTACACCTTC
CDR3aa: CASSLAEGYGYTF

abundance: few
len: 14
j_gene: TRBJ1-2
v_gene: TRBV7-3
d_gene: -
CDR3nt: TGTGCCAGCAGCCCCGGGGCGACTAACTATGGCTACACCTTC
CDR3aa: CASSPGATNYGYTF

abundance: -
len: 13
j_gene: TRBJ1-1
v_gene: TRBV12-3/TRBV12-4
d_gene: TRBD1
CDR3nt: TGTGCCAGCAGTGAGGGGGCAGGGACTGAAGCTTTCTTT
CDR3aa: CASSEGAGTEAFF

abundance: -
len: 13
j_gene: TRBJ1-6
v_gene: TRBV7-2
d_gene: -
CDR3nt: TGTGCCAGCAGCTCCGGAACTAATTCACCCCTCCACTTT
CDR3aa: CASSSGTNSPLHF

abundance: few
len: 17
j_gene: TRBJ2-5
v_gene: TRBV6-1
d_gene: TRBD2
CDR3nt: TGTGCCAGCAGGGGGGGACTAGCGGGAATAATCGAGGAGACCCAGTACTTC
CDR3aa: CASRGGLAGIIEETQYF

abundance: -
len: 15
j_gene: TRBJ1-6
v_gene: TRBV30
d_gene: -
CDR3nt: TGTGCCTGGAGTGTAAATGAACAGGGACATTCACCCCTCCACTTT
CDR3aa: CAWSVNEQGHSPLHF

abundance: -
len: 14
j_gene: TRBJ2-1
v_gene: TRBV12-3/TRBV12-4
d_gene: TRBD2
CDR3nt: TGTGCCAGCAGAACTAGCGGGTCGTGGGGTGAGCAGTTCTTC
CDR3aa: CASRTSGSWGEQFF

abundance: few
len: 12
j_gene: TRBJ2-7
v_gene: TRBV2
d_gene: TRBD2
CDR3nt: TGTGCCACCACTAGCGATGGGGACGAGCAGTACTTC
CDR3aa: CATTSDGDEQYF

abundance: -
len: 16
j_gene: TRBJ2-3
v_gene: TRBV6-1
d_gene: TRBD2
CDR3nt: TGTGCCAGCAGACCCACTAGCGGGAGGACCACAGATACGCAGTATTTT
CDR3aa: CASRPTSGRTTDTQYF

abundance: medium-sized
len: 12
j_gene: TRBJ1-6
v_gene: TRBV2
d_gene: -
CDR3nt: TGTGCCAGCAGGGGAACAGGCTCACCCCTCCACTTT
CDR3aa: CASRGTGSPLHF

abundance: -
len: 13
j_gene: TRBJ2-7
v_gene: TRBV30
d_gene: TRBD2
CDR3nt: TGTGCCTGGAGGGGACTAGCGGCAGGCGAGCAGTACTTC
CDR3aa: CAWRGLAAGEQYF

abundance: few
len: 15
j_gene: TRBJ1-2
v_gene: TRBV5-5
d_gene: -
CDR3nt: TGTGCCAGCAGCTTGGCCCTCGGCGGACACTATGGCTACACCTTC
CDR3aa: CASSLALGGHYGYTF

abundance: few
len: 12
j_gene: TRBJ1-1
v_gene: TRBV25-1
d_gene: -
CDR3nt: TGTGCCAGCACACAGGGGAACACTGAAGCTTTCTTT
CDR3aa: CASTQGNTEAFF

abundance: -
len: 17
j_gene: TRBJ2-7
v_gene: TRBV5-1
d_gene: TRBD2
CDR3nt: TGCGCCAGCAGCAAGGGACTAGCGGGAGACTACTCCTACGAGCAGTACTTC
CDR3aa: CASSKGLAGDYSYEQYF

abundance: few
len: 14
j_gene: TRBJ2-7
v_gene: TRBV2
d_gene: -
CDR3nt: TGTGCCAGCAGTTACCGACGGACCTCCTACGAGCAGTACTTC
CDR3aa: CASSYRRTSYEQYF

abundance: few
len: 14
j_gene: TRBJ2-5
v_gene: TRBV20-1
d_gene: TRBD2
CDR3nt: TGCAGTGCTAGCGGGAGGGAGGGTGGAGAGACCCAGTACTTT
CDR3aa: CSASGREGGETQYF